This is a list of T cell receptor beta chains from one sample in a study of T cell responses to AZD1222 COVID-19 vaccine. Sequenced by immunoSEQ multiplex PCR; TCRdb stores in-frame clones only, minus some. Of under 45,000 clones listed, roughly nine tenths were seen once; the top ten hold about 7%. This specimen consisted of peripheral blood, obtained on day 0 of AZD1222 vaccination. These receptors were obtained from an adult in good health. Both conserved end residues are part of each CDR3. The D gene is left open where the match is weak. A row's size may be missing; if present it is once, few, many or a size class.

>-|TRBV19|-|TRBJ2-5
TGTGCCAGCAGTGAGAGACAAGAGACCCAGTACTTC
CASSERQETQYF
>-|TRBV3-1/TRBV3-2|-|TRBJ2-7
TGTGCCAGCAGCCAAGAGTCTAGGCAGTACTTC
CASSQESRQYF
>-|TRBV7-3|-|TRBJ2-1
TGTGCCAGCAGCCCAAGTGGAAGCTCCTACAATGAGCAGTTCTTC
CASSPSGSSYNEQFF
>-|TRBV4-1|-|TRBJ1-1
TGCGCCAGCAGCCAAGAACAGGCCTTGAACACTGAAGCTTTCTTT
CASSQEQALNTEAFF
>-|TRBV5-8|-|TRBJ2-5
TGTGCCAGCAGCAAACCGTGGGCGGAACAAGAGACCCAGTACTTC
CASSKPWAEQETQYF
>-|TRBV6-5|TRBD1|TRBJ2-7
TGTGCCAGCAGTTTGACAGGGAGTAAACTGGACGAGCAGTACTTC
CASSLTGSKLDEQYF
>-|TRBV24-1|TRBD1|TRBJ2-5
TGTGCCACCAGTGACCCACTAGGACAGGAAACCCAGTACTTC
CATSDPLGQETQYF
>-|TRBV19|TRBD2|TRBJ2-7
TGTGCCAGTAGTCTTACTCTAGCGGCAAACTACGAGCAGTACTTC
CASSLTLAANYEQYF
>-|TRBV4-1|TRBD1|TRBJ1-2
TGCGCCAGCAGCACAGGGGTTATCTACACCTTC
CASSTGVIYTF
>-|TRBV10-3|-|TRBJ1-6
TGTGCCAATGAGAAGGAGTTCTCCTATAATTCACCCCTCCACTTT
CANEKEFSYNSPLHF
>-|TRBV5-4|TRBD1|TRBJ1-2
TGTGCCAGCAGCCTTTGGACAGGGGTAGGAGGCTACACCTTC
CASSLWTGVGGYTF
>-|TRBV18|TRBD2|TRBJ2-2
TGTGCCAGCTCACCTGGACTAGCTGGCGGGGAGCTGTTTTTT
CASSPGLAGGELFF
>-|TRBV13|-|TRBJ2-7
TGTGCCAGCAGCCCCACCCCGGTAGCTAGCTCCTACGAGCAGTACTTC
CASSPTPVASSYEQYF
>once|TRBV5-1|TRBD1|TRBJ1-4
TGCGCCAGCAGCTTGAACAGGGGGCGGGAAAAACTGTTTTTT
CASSLNRGREKLFF
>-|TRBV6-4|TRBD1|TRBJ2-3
TGTGCCAGCAGCGGGACAGGGTCCACAGATACGCAGTATTTT
CASSGTGSTDTQYF
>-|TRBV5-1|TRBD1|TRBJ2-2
TGCGCCAGCAGCCGCGGTGGACAGGGGGCGGGGACCGGGGAGCTGTTTTTT
CASSRGGQGAGTGELFF
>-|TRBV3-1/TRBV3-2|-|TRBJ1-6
TGTGCCAGCAGCCAACGACAGACAAAAAATTCACCCCTCCACTTT
CASSQRQTKNSPLHF
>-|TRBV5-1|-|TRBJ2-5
TGCGCCAGCCGAAGTTCAGAGACCCAGTACTTC
CASRSSETQYF
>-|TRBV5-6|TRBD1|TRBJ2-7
TGTGCCAGCAGCTGGACGACAGGGGGAGAGATCGAGCAGTACTTC
CASSWTTGGEIEQYF
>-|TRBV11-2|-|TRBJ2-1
TGTGCCAGCAGCTTAAGCTCCTACAATGAGCAGTTCTTC
CASSLSSYNEQFF
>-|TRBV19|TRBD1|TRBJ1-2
TGTGCCAGTAGTACCCAACAGGGGGCGCGGGGCTACACCTTC
CASSTQQGARGYTF
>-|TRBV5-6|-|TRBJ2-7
TGTGCCAGCAGCTTGTCCGGGATCGACTACGAGCAGTACTTC
CASSLSGIDYEQYF
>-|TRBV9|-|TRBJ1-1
TGTGCCAGCAGCGTAGGAGGGACTGAAGCTTTCTTT
CASSVGGTEAFF
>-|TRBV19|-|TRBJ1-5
TGTGCCAGTAGTATATCTGCTAGCAATCAGCCCCAGCATTTT
CASSISASNQPQHF
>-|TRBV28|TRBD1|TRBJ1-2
TGTGCCAGCAGTTTACCCGACAGGGGCACGGGGGGCTACACCTTC
CASSLPDRGTGGYTF
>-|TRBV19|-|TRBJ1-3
TGTGCCAGTAGCAAACCAGACAGGCGGAACTTACTCTCTGGAAACACCATATATTTT
CASSKPDRRNLLSGNTIYF
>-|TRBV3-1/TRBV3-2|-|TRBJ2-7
TGTGCCAGCAGCCCGGACTTCGGGTACGAGCAGTACTTC
CASSPDFGYEQYF
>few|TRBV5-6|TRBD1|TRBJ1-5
TGTGCCAGCAGCTTGGTGGGACAGGTTGATCAGCCCCAGCATTTT
CASSLVGQVDQPQHF
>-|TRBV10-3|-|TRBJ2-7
TGTGCCGGAGCCCGGGGGCAAGGCGAGCAGTACTTC
CAGARGQGEQYF
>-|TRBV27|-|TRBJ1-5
TGTGCCAGCAGTTTTGGTCCCGTTTCGCCCCAGCATTTT
CASSFGPVSPQHF
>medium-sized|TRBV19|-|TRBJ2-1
TGTGCCAGTAGTGGGCGGGCGGTATTCTACAATGAGCAGTTCTTC
CASSGRAVFYNEQFF
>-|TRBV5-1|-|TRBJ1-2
TGCGCCAGTAGGGAGAGGTGGCAGCTCTATGGCTACACCTTC
CASRERWQLYGYTF
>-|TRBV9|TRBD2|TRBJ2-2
TGTGCCAGCAGCGTAGAGGCGGGGGGTAAGGTGTTTTTT
CASSVEAGGKVFF
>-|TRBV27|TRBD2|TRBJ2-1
TGTGCCAGCAGTGCATTTCAGCCGGGAGGGCCGATGGAGGGCTCCTACAATGAGCAGTTCTTC
CASSAFQPGGPMEGSYNEQFF
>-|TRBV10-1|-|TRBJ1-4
TGCGCCAGTGGACCCACGACATTCACAACTAATGAAAAACTGTTTTTT
CASGPTTFTTNEKLFF
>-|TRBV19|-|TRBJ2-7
TGTGCCAGTAGTGATAGACAGACCTACGAGCAGTACTTC
CASSDRQTYEQYF
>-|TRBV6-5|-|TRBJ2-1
TGTGCCAGCAATAACTACAATGAGCAGTTCTTC
CASNNYNEQFF
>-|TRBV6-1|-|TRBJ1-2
TGTGCCAGCAGTGAACAACGGGGTAGGCCTGGCTACACCTTC
CASSEQRGRPGYTF
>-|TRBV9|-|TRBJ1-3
TGTGCCAGCAGCGTAGGTGCTGGGGCTGGAAACACCATATATTTT
CASSVGAGAGNTIYF
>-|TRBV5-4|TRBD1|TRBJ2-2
TGTGCCAGCAGCGCCGGACAGGCGAACACCGGGGAGCTGTTTTTT
CASSAGQANTGELFF
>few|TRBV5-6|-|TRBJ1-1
TGTGCCAGCAGCGGCTCAGTACTCCTCATAGGTGTGAACACTGAAGCTTTCTTT
CASSGSVLLIGVNTEAFF
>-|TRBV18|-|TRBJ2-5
TGTGCCAGCTCACCACCGTCTGGGGCAGAAGAGACCCAGTACTTC
CASSPPSGAEETQYF
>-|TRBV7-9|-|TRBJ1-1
TGTGCCAGCAGCTTAGAAAAGGGTCAGGACACTGAAGCTTTCTTT
CASSLEKGQDTEAFF
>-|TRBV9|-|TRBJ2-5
TGTGCCAGCAGCGTAGGGTTCCAAGAGACCCAGTACTTC
CASSVGFQETQYF
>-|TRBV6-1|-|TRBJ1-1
TGTGCCAGCAGTGAACGGGGGCGCGAAACTGAAGCTTTCTTT
CASSERGRETEAFF
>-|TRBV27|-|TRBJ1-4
TGTGCCAGCAGCTTTTCATCAGCTACGCCTAATGAAAAACTGTTTTTT
CASSFSSATPNEKLFF